This T cell receptor (beta chain) emerged from a study of blood T cell repertoires in COVID-19. Germline V lookup: CDR1 SGHNT, CDR2 YENEEA. The CDR3 has 13 residues. V was pared by 3 bases and J by 8 bases, with 5 bases of the junction left unmatched. Only in-frame clones appear in the TCRdb table, and some are missing; sequencing was by immunoSEQ multiplex PCR. The sample carries 200,000 or so clones, approximately 91% recorded once. This clonotype was obtained from a woman aged 60-75 years with acute or convalescent COVID-19. The sequencing input was peripheral blood. The chain links TRBV11-3 to TRBJ1-1; 8 bases fit TRBD1. The chain's CDR3 is CASSLDGQGEAFF. The CDR3 nucleotides read TGTGCCAGCAGCTTGGATGGACAGGGCGAAGCTTTCTTT.